A selection of T cell receptor beta chains follows, all from one sample in a study of cytomegalovirus exposure and HLA in healthy donors. The method was immunoSEQ multiplex PCR; TCRdb's version includes in-frame clones alone and lacks a portion of them. The repertoire holds about 130,000 clones, with about four fifths as singletons. Sequencing was carried out using PBMCs. The receptors come from a woman in her sixties in good health and CMV-seropositive. The CDR3 runs from the conserved cysteine through the conserved F or W. Each record gives: D gene, V gene, J gene, clone size, CDR3 length, CDR3 DNA, CDR3 protein. A D gene is named only where the DNA matches it firmly. Not every row has a clone size; where given, it reads once, few, many or a size class.

d_call: NA
v_call: TRBV2
j_call: TRBJ1-4
clone_size: NA
cdr3_length: 13
cdr3_nt: TGTGCCAGCATGCGCGATACTAATGAAAAACTGTTTTTT
cdr3_aa: CASMRDTNEKLFF

d_call: NA
v_call: TRBV6-5
j_call: TRBJ1-4
clone_size: NA
cdr3_length: 15
cdr3_nt: TGTGCCAGCAGTTACATGCAGGAAAGAAATGAAAAACTGTTTTTT
cdr3_aa: CASSYMQERNEKLFF

d_call: NA
v_call: TRBV6-5
j_call: TRBJ2-7
clone_size: NA
cdr3_length: 14
cdr3_nt: TGTGCCAGCAGTTACGATCCAGGGCGCCCCGAGCAGTACTTC
cdr3_aa: CASSYDPGRPEQYF

d_call: NA
v_call: TRBV4-3
j_call: TRBJ2-5
clone_size: NA
cdr3_length: 13
cdr3_nt: TGCGCCAGCAGCCAAGATTTGAGACAGGCCCAGTACTTC
cdr3_aa: CASSQDLRQAQYF

d_call: NA
v_call: TRBV5-1
j_call: TRBJ2-7
clone_size: NA
cdr3_length: 14
cdr3_nt: TGCGCCAGCAGCTTGAGGTTGACGGCGGGGGAGCAGTACTTC
cdr3_aa: CASSLRLTAGEQYF

d_call: TRBD2
v_call: TRBV9
j_call: TRBJ2-1
clone_size: NA
cdr3_length: 15
cdr3_nt: TGTGCCAGCAGCTTAGGGACTACCTCCTACAATGAGCAGTTCTTC
cdr3_aa: CASSLGTTSYNEQFF

d_call: TRBD1
v_call: TRBV5-1
j_call: TRBJ2-7
clone_size: few
cdr3_length: 13
cdr3_nt: TGCGCCAGCAGCGCACCGGGACAGGGTGAGCAGTACTTC
cdr3_aa: CASSAPGQGEQYF

d_call: NA
v_call: TRBV4-3
j_call: TRBJ1-2
clone_size: once
cdr3_length: 16
cdr3_nt: TGCGCCAGCAGCCAAGAGTGGACAGCATTTAACTATGGCTACACCTTC
cdr3_aa: CASSQEWTAFNYGYTF

d_call: NA
v_call: TRBV29-1
j_call: TRBJ1-2
clone_size: NA
cdr3_length: 15
cdr3_nt: TGCAGCGTTGAAGATTTAGGTAGGCAGGGTATTGGCTACACCTTC
cdr3_aa: CSVEDLGRQGIGYTF

d_call: NA
v_call: TRBV7-9
j_call: TRBJ2-7
clone_size: NA
cdr3_length: 11
cdr3_nt: TGTGCCAGCAGTCCCTCTTACGAGCAGTACTTC
cdr3_aa: CASSPSYEQYF

d_call: NA
v_call: TRBV5-6
j_call: TRBJ1-5
clone_size: NA
cdr3_length: 14
cdr3_nt: TGTGCCAGCAGCTTCTTCCTTAGCAATCAGCCCCAGCATTTT
cdr3_aa: CASSFFLSNQPQHF

d_call: TRBD2
v_call: TRBV5-1
j_call: TRBJ2-1
clone_size: NA
cdr3_length: 16
cdr3_nt: TGCGCCAGCAGCCCGCTAGCGGGAGCAATCGACAATGAGCAGTTCTTC
cdr3_aa: CASSPLAGAIDNEQFF

d_call: NA
v_call: TRBV5-8
j_call: TRBJ2-3
clone_size: NA
cdr3_length: 17
cdr3_nt: TGTGCCAGCAGGGGTGTTTCGTACTGGACTAGCACAGATACGCAGTATTTT
cdr3_aa: CASRGVSYWTSTDTQYF

d_call: NA
v_call: TRBV7-6
j_call: TRBJ2-2
clone_size: once
cdr3_length: 17
cdr3_nt: TGTGCCAGCAGCTTAGAAAGATCAACAGGGTTGGCCGGGGAGCTGTTTTTT
cdr3_aa: CASSLERSTGLAGELFF

d_call: TRBD2
v_call: TRBV4-3
j_call: TRBJ2-2
clone_size: NA
cdr3_length: 16
cdr3_nt: TGCGCCAGCAGCCGAGGACTAGCAGCGAACACCGGGGAGCTGTTTTTT
cdr3_aa: CASSRGLAANTGELFF

d_call: TRBD1
v_call: TRBV4-3
j_call: TRBJ1-3
clone_size: NA
cdr3_length: 14
cdr3_nt: TGCGCCAGCAGCAGAACAGGGGCTGGAAACACCATATATTTT
cdr3_aa: CASSRTGAGNTIYF

d_call: NA
v_call: TRBV7-2
j_call: TRBJ2-1
clone_size: NA
cdr3_length: 12
cdr3_nt: TGTGCCAGCAGCTTTTACGGGAATGAGCAGTTCTTC
cdr3_aa: CASSFYGNEQFF

d_call: TRBD2
v_call: TRBV5-1
j_call: TRBJ2-5
clone_size: once
cdr3_length: 15
cdr3_nt: TGCGCCAGCAGCTTGGGGGCTAGCGGGTTAGAGACCCAGTACTTC
cdr3_aa: CASSLGASGLETQYF

d_call: TRBD2
v_call: TRBV4-2
j_call: TRBJ2-1
clone_size: few
cdr3_length: 16
cdr3_nt: TGTGCCAGCAGCCCCGATGGGACTAGCGGCTACAATGAGCAGTTCTTC
cdr3_aa: CASSPDGTSGYNEQFF

d_call: NA
v_call: TRBV7-8
j_call: TRBJ2-5
clone_size: NA
cdr3_length: 16
cdr3_nt: TGTGCCAGCAGCTTAACCCGGACAGTCAAACAAGAGACCCAGTACTTC
cdr3_aa: CASSLTRTVKQETQYF

d_call: TRBD1
v_call: TRBV30
j_call: TRBJ2-4
clone_size: NA
cdr3_length: 16
cdr3_nt: TGTGCCTGCTCCTACTCGAAATCGACAGGGTCAAACATTCAGTACTTC
cdr3_aa: CACSYSKSTGSNIQYF

d_call: NA
v_call: TRBV9
j_call: TRBJ2-2
clone_size: few
cdr3_length: 14
cdr3_nt: TGTGCCAGCAGCGTGTCTACCAGGACCGGGGAGCTGTTTTTT
cdr3_aa: CASSVSTRTGELFF

d_call: TRBD1
v_call: TRBV5-1
j_call: TRBJ2-7
clone_size: NA
cdr3_length: 13
cdr3_nt: TGCGCCAGCACCGGGGACAGCCCCTACGAGCAGTACTTC
cdr3_aa: CASTGDSPYEQYF

d_call: NA
v_call: TRBV6-6
j_call: TRBJ1-1
clone_size: NA
cdr3_length: 13
cdr3_nt: TGTGCCAGCAGTTCACAAGGGGAAACTGAAGCTTTCTTT
cdr3_aa: CASSSQGETEAFF

d_call: NA
v_call: TRBV30
j_call: TRBJ2-3
clone_size: NA
cdr3_length: 15
cdr3_nt: TGCGCCTGGAGTGTACTTGGCGGGTTCACAGATACGCAGTATTTT
cdr3_aa: CAWSVLGGFTDTQYF

d_call: TRBD2
v_call: TRBV14
j_call: TRBJ2-7
clone_size: NA
cdr3_length: 17
cdr3_nt: TGTGCCAGCAGCCCAGGACGGGTAGCGGGCGTTTCCTACGAGCAGTACTTC
cdr3_aa: CASSPGRVAGVSYEQYF

d_call: NA
v_call: TRBV7-2
j_call: TRBJ1-4
clone_size: NA
cdr3_length: 18
cdr3_nt: TGTGCCAGCAGCTTAAAAGCGTCAGGGGAAGCAACTAATGAAAAACTGTTTTTT
cdr3_aa: CASSLKASGEATNEKLFF

d_call: NA
v_call: TRBV21-1
j_call: TRBJ2-1
clone_size: NA
cdr3_length: 18
cdr3_nt: TGTGCCAGCAGCAAAGTTAGGGCCGGCTGGGGGGGCAGAGGGGAGCAGTTCTTC
cdr3_aa: CASSKVRAGWGGRGEQFF

d_call: NA
v_call: TRBV9
j_call: TRBJ1-2
clone_size: once
cdr3_length: 13
cdr3_nt: TGTGCCAGCAGGGGGCGGGGGACGTATGGCTACACCTTC
cdr3_aa: CASRGRGTYGYTF

d_call: TRBD2
v_call: TRBV7-6
j_call: TRBJ2-2
clone_size: few
cdr3_length: 17
cdr3_nt: TGTGCCAGCAGGAACCCGTATCGGGGGGGAAACACCGGGGAGCTGTTTTTT
cdr3_aa: CASRNPYRGGNTGELFF